The present entry profiles one TCR beta chain with its context. This entry is derived from a study of response to subunit inactivated influenza vaccine. V shed 3 bases and J 6 bases; nucleotides not matched to a gene: 9. The germline CDR1 and CDR2 sequences are ENHRY and SYGVKD. The CDR3 is 15 residues long. MiXCR was run by TCRdb on the RT-PCR reads, yielding one entry per CDR3 protein. Here the sample spans 800,000 to 1,000,000 distinct CDR3 sequences, 21% being singletons. The rearrangement uses TRBV10-3 and TRBJ1-2; 8 bases are a match to TRBD1. The clonotype originates from a middle-aged man who received an inactivated influenza vaccine. The sample consisted of PBMCs from blood, taken about 5 days after vaccination. CDR3 nucleotide sequence: TGTGCCATCAGTGAAGGACAGGGCGCGCGTCATGGCTACACCTTC. Its protein is CAISEGQGARHGYTF.